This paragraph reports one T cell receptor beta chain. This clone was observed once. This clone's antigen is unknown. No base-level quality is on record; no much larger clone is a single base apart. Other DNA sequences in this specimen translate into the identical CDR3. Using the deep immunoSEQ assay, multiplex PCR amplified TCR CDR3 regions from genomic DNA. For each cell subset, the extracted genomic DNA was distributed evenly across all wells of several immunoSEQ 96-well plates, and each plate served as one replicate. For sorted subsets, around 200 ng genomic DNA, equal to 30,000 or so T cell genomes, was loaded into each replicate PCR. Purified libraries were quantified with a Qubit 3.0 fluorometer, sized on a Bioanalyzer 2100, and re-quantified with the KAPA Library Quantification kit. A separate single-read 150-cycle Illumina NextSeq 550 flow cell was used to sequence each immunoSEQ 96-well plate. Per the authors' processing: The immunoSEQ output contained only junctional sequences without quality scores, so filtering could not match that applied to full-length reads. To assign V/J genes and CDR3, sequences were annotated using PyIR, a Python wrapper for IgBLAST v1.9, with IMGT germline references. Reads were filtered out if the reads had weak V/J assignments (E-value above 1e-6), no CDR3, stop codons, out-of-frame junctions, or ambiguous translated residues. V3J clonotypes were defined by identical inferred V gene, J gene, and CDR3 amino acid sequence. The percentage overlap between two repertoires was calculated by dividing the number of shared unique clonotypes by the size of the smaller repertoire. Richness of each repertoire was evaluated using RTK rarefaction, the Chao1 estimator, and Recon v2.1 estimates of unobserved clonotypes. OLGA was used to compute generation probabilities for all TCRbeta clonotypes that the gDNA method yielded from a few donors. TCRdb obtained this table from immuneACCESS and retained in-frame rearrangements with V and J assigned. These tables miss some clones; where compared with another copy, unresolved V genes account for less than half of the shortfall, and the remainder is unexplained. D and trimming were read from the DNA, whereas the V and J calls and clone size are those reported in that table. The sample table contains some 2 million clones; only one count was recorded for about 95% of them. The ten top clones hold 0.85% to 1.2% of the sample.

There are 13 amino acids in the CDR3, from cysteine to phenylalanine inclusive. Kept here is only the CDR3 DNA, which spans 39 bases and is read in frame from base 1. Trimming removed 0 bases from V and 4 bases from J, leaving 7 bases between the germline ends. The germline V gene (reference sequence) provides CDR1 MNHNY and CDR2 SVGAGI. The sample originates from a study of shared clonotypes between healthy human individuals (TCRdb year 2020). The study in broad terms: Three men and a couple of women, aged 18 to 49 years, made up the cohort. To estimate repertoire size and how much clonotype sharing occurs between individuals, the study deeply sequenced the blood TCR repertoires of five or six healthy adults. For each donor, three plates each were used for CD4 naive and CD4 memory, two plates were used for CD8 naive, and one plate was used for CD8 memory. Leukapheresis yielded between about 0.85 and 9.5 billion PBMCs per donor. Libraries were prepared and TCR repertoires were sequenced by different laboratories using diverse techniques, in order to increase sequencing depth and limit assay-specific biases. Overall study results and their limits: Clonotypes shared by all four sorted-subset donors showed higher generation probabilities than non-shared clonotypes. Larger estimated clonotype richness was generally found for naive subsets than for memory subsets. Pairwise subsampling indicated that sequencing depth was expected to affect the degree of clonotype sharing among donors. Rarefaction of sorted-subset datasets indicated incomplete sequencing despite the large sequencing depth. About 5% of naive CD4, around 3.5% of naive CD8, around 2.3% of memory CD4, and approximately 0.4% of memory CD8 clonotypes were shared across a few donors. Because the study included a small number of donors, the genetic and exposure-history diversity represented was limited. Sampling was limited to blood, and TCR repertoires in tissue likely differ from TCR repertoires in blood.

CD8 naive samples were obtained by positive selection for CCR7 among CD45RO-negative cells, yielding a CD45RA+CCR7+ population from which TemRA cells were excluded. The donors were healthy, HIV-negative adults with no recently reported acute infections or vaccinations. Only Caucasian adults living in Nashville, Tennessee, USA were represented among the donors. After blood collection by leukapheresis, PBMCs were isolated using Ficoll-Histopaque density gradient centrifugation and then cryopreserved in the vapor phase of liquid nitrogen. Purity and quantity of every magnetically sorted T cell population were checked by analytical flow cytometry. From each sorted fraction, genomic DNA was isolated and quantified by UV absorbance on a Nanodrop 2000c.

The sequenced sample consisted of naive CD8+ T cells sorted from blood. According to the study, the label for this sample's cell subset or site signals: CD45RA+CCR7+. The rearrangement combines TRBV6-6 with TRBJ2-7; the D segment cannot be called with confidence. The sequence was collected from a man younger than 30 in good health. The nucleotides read TGTGCCAGCAGTTACTCTGCAGATTACGAGCAGTACTTC. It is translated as CASSYSADYEQYF.